This TCR beta chain appears in the sequencing data of a study of T cells after yellow fever vaccination. Notes on the study in general: From the bulk population, abundant clonotypes could contaminate and appear within FACS-sorted repertoires. Post-booster samples contained most primary-vaccination clones (approximately 97% CD4, about 85% CD8). Only a small proportion of the clonotypes turned up in both the CD4 and the CD8 compartments, likely arising from convergent recombination.

UMIs were added to TCR cDNA along with a universal primer site when it was made by 5'RACE template switching. MiXCR was run by TCRdb on the 5' RACE reads, yielding one entry per CDR3 protein. The sample includes under 600,000 distinct CDR3 sequences, approximately 12% of them seen just once. Details on this clonotype: Its antigen is unidentified.

This sequence was found in a young man who received the YFV17D yellow fever vaccine. The starting material was PBMCs, obtained on the day of the yellow fever booster vaccination.

CDR3 amino acids: CSVWDGIKSPLHF. The CDR3 DNA reads as TGCAGTGTATGGGACGGAATCAAGTCACCCCTCCACTTT. The J gene is TRBJ1-6, the V gene TRBV20-1, with D perhaps TRBD1 (5 bases). The germline V and J ends were trimmed by 7 bases and 10 bases, with 17 bases remaining between them. The germline CDR1 and CDR2 sequences are DFQATT and SNEGSKA (reference sequence). There are 13 residues in the CDR3.